Listed below are T cell receptor beta chains from one sample, sequenced in a study of blood T cell repertoires in COVID-19. Clones were read by immunoSEQ multiplex PCR, and TCRdb kept only the in-frame ones, dropping some. The repertoire holds about 260,000 clones, 80% to 90% seen once, with 10% in the top ten. The sample comprised peripheral blood. The origin of the receptors is a woman between 70 and 85 years old with COVID-19, enrolled during active disease. Both conserved end residues are trimmed from each CDR3. Fields, in order: V gene, CDR3 protein.

V: TRBV19
CDR3: ASSQVGPLGSPLH

V: TRBV4-1
CDR3: ASSQNWGTSGSVSTGELF

V: TRBV10-3
CDR3: AITDRAQETQY

V: TRBV5-1
CDR3: ASSLVGGGYETQY

V: TRBV4-3
CDR3: ASSLSGTSYEQY

V: TRBV6-1
CDR3: ASSDVREVGTGELF

V: TRBV6-5
CDR3: ASSYSRDRGYEQY

V: TRBV2
CDR3: ASKLNSGNTIY

V: TRBV28
CDR3: ASSLSAGSF

V: TRBV7-2
CDR3: ASSSAPGQRTTGELF

V: TRBV7-3
CDR3: ASSSPTGFLFGNTIY

V: TRBV28
CDR3: ASSFARNTGELF

V: TRBV7-3
CDR3: ASSAGAPGLDFTGELF

V: TRBV19
CDR3: ASSSGQGFLIGETQY

V: TRBV7-2
CDR3: ASSIWTAGNGYT

V: TRBV11-2
CDR3: ASSGLAGGNTGELF

V: TRBV28
CDR3: ASSLSDYYGYT